The 29 T cell receptor beta chains below were found in one sample sequenced in a study of PD-1 blockade in mismatch repair-deficient tumors. Generated by immunoSEQ multiplex PCR, the TCRdb table keeps only in-frame clones and is missing some. The sample lists over 100,000 clones; roughly 80% were seen once. The sequencing here drew on peripheral blood, taken just over 59 weeks after starting pembrolizumab. The receptor source for this set is an adult with mismatch repair-deficient cancer.

The J gene is TRBJ1-4, the V gene TRBV25-1, with D possibly matching TRBD1 (5 bases). Germline CDR1 reads MGHDK; CDR2 reads SYGVNS. The V and J ends lost 0 bases and 2 bases respectively, with 7 bases between them. The CDR3 totals 15 residues. The CDR3 reads CASSEYGGTNEKLFF. The CDR3 nucleotides are TGTGCCAGCAGTGAATATGGGGGGACTAATGAAAAACTGTTTTTT.

V usage is TRBV4-1 and J usage is TRBJ2-3; 14 nucleotides match TRBD2. V was pared by 0 bases and J by 5 bases, with 4 bases of the junction left unmatched. There are 17 residues in the CDR3. Germline CDR1 reads MGHRA; CDR2 reads YSYEKL. The CDR3 nucleotides are TGCGCCAGCAGCCAAGATTCGGGACTAGCGGGAGAAGATACGCAGTATTTT. This translates into CASSQDSGLAGEDTQYF.

The chain carries TRBV11-3 and TRBJ2-7; 10 bases align to TRBD1. There are 17 residues in the CDR3. Germline values: CDR1 SGHNT, CDR2 YENEEA. V was pared by 4 bases and J by 9 bases, with 18 bases of the junction left unmatched. The CDR3 region is CASSSNRGQGRSYSQYF. The CDR3 nucleotides are TGTGCCAGCAGCTCAAACCGGGGACAGGGGCGTAGTTATTCGCAGTACTTC.

The V call is TRBV12-5, the J call TRBJ2-2, with 8 positions matching TRBD2. Germline trimming cut 1 base from V and 5 bases from J; bases unmatched to any gene: 12. This CDR3 has 18 residues. Germline CDR1 reads LGHNT; CDR2 reads FRNRAP. The CDR3 loop is CASGLAPLAGYGTGELFF. CDR3 bases: TGTGCTAGTGGTTTGGCCCCTTTAGCGGGATATGGGACCGGGGAGCTGTTTTTT.

The rearrangement joins TRBV21-1 to TRBJ2-2; the D call of TRBD2 is as the table states it, not checked on the DNA. TRBV21-1 is deemed a pseudogene. The CDR3 is 17 residues long. The CDR3 here is CASRNPRRWRGTGELFF. The CDR3 nucleotides read TGTGCCAGCAGGAACCCTCGGCGGTGGAGAGGTACCGGGGAGCTGTTTTTT.

V and J are TRBV6-5 and TRBJ1-3; D is unclear. V lost 5 bases and J lost 4, with 15 bases in between. Germline CDR1 is MNHEY and CDR2 is SVGAGI. CDR3 length: 15 amino acids. CDR3 region: CASSKDPNGGNTIYF. CDR3 nucleotide sequence: TGTGCCAGCAGTAAAGACCCGAACGGGGGAAACACCATATATTTT.

This chain connects TRBV6-6 to TRBJ2-7; D not resolved. Trimming took 2 bases from V and 7 from J, leaving 18 bases between them. There are 15 residues in the CDR3. Per germline, CDR1 MNHNY and CDR2 SVGAGI (reference sequence). CDR3 DNA sequence: TGTGCCAGCAGTTACACCCCGCGGCGGCCGGCTGAGCAGTACTTC. Translated: CASSYTPRRPAEQYF.

The chain recombines TRBV6-5 with TRBJ2-7; TRBD1 matches at 7 bases. Germline CDR1 reads MNHEY; CDR2 reads SVGAGI. The CDR3 runs to 14 residues. The trim removed 1 base at V and 5 bases at J, leaving 5 bases unmatched. CDR3 in amino acids: CASSYWQGVDEQYF. The CDR3 DNA sequence: TGTGCCAGCAGTTACTGGCAGGGGGTGGACGAGCAGTACTTC.

In this sample, this clone turned up a few times. V and J are TRBV19 and TRBJ2-7; D is possibly TRBD2 (6 bases). In germline, CDR1 is LNHDA, CDR2 SQIVND (reference sequence). This CDR3 spans 15 amino acids. The ends were cut back, 3 bases at V and 1 base at J, with 13 bases in the middle. CDR3 protein: CASSMSEGSSYEQYF. The CDR3 DNA reads TGTGCCAGTAGTATGTCGGAGGGTTCTTCCTACGAGCAGTACTTC.

This clone has only one observation. The J gene is TRBJ2-2, the V gene TRBV5-1, with a tentative D call TRBD2 (6 bases). Germline V gene sequence: CDR1 SGHRS, CDR2 YFSETQ. V was pared by 7 bases and J by 4 bases, with 20 bases between. This CDR3 comprises 16 residues. DNA for the CDR3: TGCGCCAGCGTTTATCAGCCGGGGGACCTCACCGGGGAGCTGTTTTTT. This gives the protein CASVYQPGDLTGELFF.

DNA of the CDR3: TGTGCCATCAGTGAGGTTCGCCTTCGCGGAGATACGCAGTATTTT. This codes for CAISEVRLRGDTQYF. V gene TRBV10-3 combines with J gene TRBJ2-3; D is undetermined. V was pared by 2 bases and J by 5 bases, with 14 bases between. The CDR3 totals 15 residues. Germline CDR1 is ENHRY and CDR2 is SYGVKD.

The rearrangement uses TRBV5-6 and TRBJ2-7, with 8 bases fitting TRBD2. The CDR3 spans 15 residues. V shed 4 bases, J shed 1 base, and the junction held 7 bases outside the gene matches. CDR1 is SGHDT and CDR2 is YYEEEE in the germline V gene. Written as DNA, the CDR3 is TGTGCCAGCAGCGTACTAGCGGCTGGATCCTACGAGCAGTACTTC. It specifies CASSVLAAGSYEQYF.

V gene TRBV19 combines with J gene TRBJ2-5; 9 nucleotides match TRBD1. CDR3 length: 15 residues. Germline V gene lookup returns CDR1 LNHDA and CDR2 SQIVND (reference sequence). V shed 4 bases, J shed 5 bases, and the junction held 8 bases outside the gene matches. The CDR3 sequence is CASSTRDRVDETQYF. The CDR3 nucleotides are TGTGCCAGTAGTACCCGGGACAGGGTTGATGAGACCCAGTACTTC.

The J gene is TRBJ2-6, the V gene TRBV9, with no clear D. In germline, CDR1 is SGDLS, CDR2 YYNGEE. CDR3 size: 13 residues. Trimming removed 4 bases at V and 4 bases at J, with 6 bases between. This CDR3 is CASSLTGANVLTF. CDR3 nucleotide sequence: TGTGCCAGCAGCCTCACCGGGGCCAACGTCCTGACTTTC.

V and J are TRBV18 and TRBJ2-7; D remains unclear. CDR1 and CDR2 (germline): KGHSH, LQKENI. This CDR3 has 13 amino acids. Trimming took off 2 bases at V and 3 bases at J, with 8 bases between the two ends. Here the CDR3 reads CASSPSVIYEQYF. DNA for the CDR3: TGTGCCAGCTCACCATCGGTGATCTACGAGCAGTACTTC.

This rearrangement joins TRBV30 to TRBJ2-7, with D maybe TRBD1 (6 bases). V was cut by 3 bases and J by 1 base, with 10 bases left in between. Germline-derived CDR1 and CDR2 are GTSNPN and SVGIG (reference sequence). This CDR3 has 13 residues. The CDR3 protein is CAWSGTWSYEQYF. The CDR3 DNA reads as TGTGCCTGGAGCGGGACATGGTCCTACGAGCAGTACTTC. Full variable domain (outside the CDR3, taken from reference TRBV30 and TRBJ2-7): SQTIHQWPATLVQPVGSPLSLECTVEGTSNPNLYWYRQAAGRGLQLLFYSVGIGQISSEVPQNLSASRPQDRQFILSSKKLLLSDSGFYLCAWSGTWSYEQYFGPGTRLTVT.

CDR3 DNA: TGTGCCAGCAGTGGAGTTAGCGGGAGGGCCCAAGAGACCCAGTACTTC. Translated: CASSGVSGRAQETQYF. V is TRBV6-1 and J is TRBJ2-5, with 11 nucleotides matching TRBD2. The CDR3 consists of 16 residues. Germline V CDR1 and CDR2: MNHNS, SASEGT. The V gene end was trimmed by 4 bases and the J gene end by 1 base; junction bases not matched to a gene: 5.

This rearrangement joins TRBV7-9 to TRBJ1-2; D possibly corresponds to TRBD1 (6 bases). V lost 5 bases, J lost 4 bases, and 14 bases lay in between. The CDR3 runs 14 residues. Germline-derived CDR1 and CDR2 are SEHNR and FQNEAQ (reference sequence). In DNA, the CDR3 is TGTGCCAGCAGCCTCCCCCGGGGGCCCTATGGCTACACCTTC. Amino acid sequence: CASSLPRGPYGYTF.

The rearrangement uses TRBV10-3 and TRBJ2-1, with D possibly TRBD2 on 5 matching bases. The V end was cut by 5 bases, the J end by 7 bases, with 6 bases between. The CDR3 is 11 residues long. CDR1 ENHRY and CDR2 SYGVKD come from the germline V gene. CDR3 in DNA: TGTGCCATCAGTCCGGGGAATGAGCAGTTCTTC. It translates to CAISPGNEQFF.

The rearrangement joins TRBV7-2 to TRBJ1-2; 8 nucleotides align to TRBD1. The CDR3 runs 15 residues. CDR1 SGHTA and CDR2 FQGNSA come from the germline V gene. The V and J ends lost 7 bases and 8 bases, in that order; junction bases with no gene match: 15. The CDR3 reads CASILNQGAARGYTF. Here the CDR3 DNA reads TGTGCCAGCATCCTAAACCAGGGGGCTGCGAGAGGCTACACCTTC.

The chain joins TRBV6-5 to TRBJ1-2, with D hard to call. CDR1 MNHEY and CDR2 SVGAGI come from the germline V gene. The CDR3 runs 14 residues. With 0 bases removed from V and 8 bases from J, the gap between germline ends came to 13 bases. CDR3 in DNA: TGTGCCAGCAGTTACTCGGAGGTGGTTAGGGGCTACACCTTC. Translation: CASSYSEVVRGYTF.

This chain connects TRBV2 to TRBJ2-3, with D possibly TRBD2 on 5 matching bases. Germline V gene data show CDR1 as SNHLY and CDR2 as FYNNEI. Trimming stripped 8 bases from V and 0 bases from J, with 15 bases between. This CDR3 has 15 amino acids. In DNA form, the CDR3 reads TGTGCCAGCTCACTACTACCGGGGAGCACAGATACGCAGTATTTT. Amino acids: CASSLLPGSTDTQYF.

A few counts support this clone. V and J are TRBV2 and TRBJ1-2, with a weak D call TRBD1 (5 bases). Per germline, CDR1 SNHLY and CDR2 FYNNEI. The CDR3 has 14 amino acids. Trimming removed 6 bases at V and 8 bases at J, with 19 bases between. The CDR3 spells CASSPDSRFGGYTF. The CDR3, as DNA: TGTGCCAGCAGCCCCGACAGTCGTTTTGGAGGCTACACCTTC.

The chain links TRBV4-2 to TRBJ1-4; D is possibly TRBD1 (6 bases). The germline V and J ends were trimmed by 0 bases and 4 bases, with 9 bases remaining between them. This CDR3 comprises 15 residues. Germline CDR1 reads LGHNA; CDR2 reads YNFKEQ. The CDR3 sequence: CASSQERQVNEKLFF. CDR3 bases: TGTGCCAGCAGCCAAGAAAGACAGGTTAATGAAAAACTGTTTTTT.

This chain links TRBV11-2 with TRBJ2-6; no firm D call. Trimming cost V 4 bases and J 4 bases, with 2 bases left between them. The germline CDR1 and CDR2 sequences are SGHAT and FQNNGV. The CDR3 contains 12 residues. DNA of the CDR3: TGTGCCAGCAGCTCCGGGGCCAACGTCCTGACTTTC. It yields the protein CASSSGANVLTF.

In this sample, this clone turned up once. J is TRBJ1-1 and V is TRBV6-5, with TRBD1 matching over 7 bases. Germline values: CDR1 MNHEY, CDR2 SVGAGI. The trim removed 5 bases at V and 5 bases at J, leaving 5 bases unmatched. The CDR3 extends over 13 amino acids. The CDR3 DNA is TGTGCCAGCAGTGGACTACAGGGGACTGAAGCTTTCTTT. Translated: CASSGLQGTEAFF.

The chain uses TRBV5-8 and TRBJ2-4, with D uncertain. V gave up 2 bases and J gave up 0 bases, with 9 bases separating them. The germline V gene has CDR1 SGHTS and CDR2 YDEGEE. The CDR3 covers 15 residues. The CDR3 DNA reads as TGTGCCAGCAGCTTTAGGGCTCAAGCCAAAAACATTCAGTACTTC. Protein: CASSFRAQAKNIQYF.

The chain combines TRBV11-3 with TRBJ1-1, with D tentatively TRBD1 (5 bases). In germline, CDR1 is SGHNT, CDR2 YENEEA. V lost 4 bases and J 6 bases, leaving 15 bases between the germline ends. The CDR3 spans 14 residues. CDR3 in amino acids: CASSSGAAGAEAFF. The CDR3 DNA reads TGTGCCAGCAGCTCCGGGGCTGCCGGCGCTGAAGCTTTCTTT.

The rearrangement uses TRBV21-1 and TRBJ2-3; the table gives TRBD2 as D, unverified against the DNA. TRBV21-1 is a pseudogene. The CDR3 contains 14 residues. As DNA, the CDR3 is TGTGCCATCCATAATACTCCGAGCGCAGATACGCAGTATTTT. Translated, it gives CAIHNTPSADTQYF.